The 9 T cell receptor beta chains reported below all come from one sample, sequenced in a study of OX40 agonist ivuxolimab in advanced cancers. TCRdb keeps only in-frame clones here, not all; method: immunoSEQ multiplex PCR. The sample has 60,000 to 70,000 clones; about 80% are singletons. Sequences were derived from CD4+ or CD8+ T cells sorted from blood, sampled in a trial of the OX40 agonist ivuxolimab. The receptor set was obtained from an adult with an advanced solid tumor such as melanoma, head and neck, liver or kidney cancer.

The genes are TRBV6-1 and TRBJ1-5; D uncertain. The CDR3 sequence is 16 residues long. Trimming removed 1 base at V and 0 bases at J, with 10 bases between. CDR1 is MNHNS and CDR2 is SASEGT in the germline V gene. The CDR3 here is CASSEEGGLSNQPQHF. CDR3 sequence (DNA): TGTGCCAGCAGTGAAGAAGGAGGCCTTAGCAATCAGCCCCAGCATTTT.

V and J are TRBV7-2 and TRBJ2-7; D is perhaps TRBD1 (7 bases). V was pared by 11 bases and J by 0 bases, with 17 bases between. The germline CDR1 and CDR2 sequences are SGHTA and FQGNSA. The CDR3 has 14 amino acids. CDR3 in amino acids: CAGATGRHSYEQYF. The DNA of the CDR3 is TGTGCCGGTGCGACAGGGAGGCACTCCTACGAGCAGTACTTC.

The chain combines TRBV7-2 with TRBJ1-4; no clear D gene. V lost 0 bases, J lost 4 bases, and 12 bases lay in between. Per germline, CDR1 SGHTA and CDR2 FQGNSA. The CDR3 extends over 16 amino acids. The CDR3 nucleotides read TGTGCCAGCAGCTTAGCGGGGTCCAGGTTTAATGAAAAACTGTTTTTT. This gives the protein CASSLAGSRFNEKLFF.

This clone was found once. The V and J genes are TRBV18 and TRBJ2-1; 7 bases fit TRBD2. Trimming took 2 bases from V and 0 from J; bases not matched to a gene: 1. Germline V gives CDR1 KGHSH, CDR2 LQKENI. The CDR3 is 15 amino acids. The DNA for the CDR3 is TGTGCCAGCTCACCAATAGCGGGCTCCTACAATGAGCAGTTCTTC. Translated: CASSPIAGSYNEQFF.

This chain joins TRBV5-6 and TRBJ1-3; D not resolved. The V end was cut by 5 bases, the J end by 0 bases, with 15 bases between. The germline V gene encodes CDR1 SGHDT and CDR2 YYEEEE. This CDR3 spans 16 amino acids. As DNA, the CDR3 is TGTGCCAGCAGACGTTACGGGGTCCTCTCTGGAAACACCATATATTTT. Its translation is CASRRYGVLSGNTIYF.

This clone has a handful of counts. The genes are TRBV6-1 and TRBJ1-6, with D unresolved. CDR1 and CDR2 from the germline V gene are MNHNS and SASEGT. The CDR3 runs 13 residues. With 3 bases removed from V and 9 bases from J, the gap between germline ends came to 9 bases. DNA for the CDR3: TGTGCCAGCAGTGACATATCGGGTTCACCCCTCCACTTT. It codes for CASSDISGSPLHF.

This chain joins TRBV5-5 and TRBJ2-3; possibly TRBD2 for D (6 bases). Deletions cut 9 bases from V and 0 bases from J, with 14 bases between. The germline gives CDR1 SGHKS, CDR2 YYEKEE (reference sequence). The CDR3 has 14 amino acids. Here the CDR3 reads CATGRGVSTDTQYF. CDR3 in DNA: TGTGCCACCGGGAGAGGAGTGAGCACAGATACGCAGTATTTT.

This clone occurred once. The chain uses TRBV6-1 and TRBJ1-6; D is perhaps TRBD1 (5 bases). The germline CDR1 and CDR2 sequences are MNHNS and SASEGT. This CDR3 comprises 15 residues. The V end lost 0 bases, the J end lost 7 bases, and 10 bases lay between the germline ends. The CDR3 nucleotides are TGTGCCAGCAGTGAAGCTCGAGACAGCAATTCACCCCTCCACTTT. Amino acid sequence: CASSEARDSNSPLHF.

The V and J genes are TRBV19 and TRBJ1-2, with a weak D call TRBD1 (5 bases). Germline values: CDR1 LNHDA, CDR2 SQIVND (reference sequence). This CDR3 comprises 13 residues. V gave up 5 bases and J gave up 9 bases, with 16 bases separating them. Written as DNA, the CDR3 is TGTGCCAGTAGTCCTCAGGGAGTAGAAAGCTACACCTTC. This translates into CASSPQGVESYTF.